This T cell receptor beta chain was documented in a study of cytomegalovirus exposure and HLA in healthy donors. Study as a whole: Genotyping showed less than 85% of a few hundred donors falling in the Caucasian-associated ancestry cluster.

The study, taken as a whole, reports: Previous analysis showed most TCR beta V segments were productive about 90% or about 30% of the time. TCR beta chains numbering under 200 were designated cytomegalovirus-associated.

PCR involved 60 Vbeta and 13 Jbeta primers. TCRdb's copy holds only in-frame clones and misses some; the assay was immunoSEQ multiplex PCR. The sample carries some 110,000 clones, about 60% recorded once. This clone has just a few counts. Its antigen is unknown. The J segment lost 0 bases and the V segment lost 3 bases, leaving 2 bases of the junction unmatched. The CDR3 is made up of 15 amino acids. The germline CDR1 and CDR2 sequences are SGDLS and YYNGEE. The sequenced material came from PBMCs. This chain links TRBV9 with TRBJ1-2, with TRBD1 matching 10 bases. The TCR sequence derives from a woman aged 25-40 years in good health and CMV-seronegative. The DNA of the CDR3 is TGTGCCAGCAGCGAAGGACAGGGGGCTAACTATGGCTACACCTTC. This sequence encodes CASSEGQGANYGYTF.